This T cell receptor beta chain comes out of a study of T cells in Graves' hyperthyroidism and ophthalmopathy. The CDR3 is made up of 17 amino acids. From germline, CDR1 is LNHDA and CDR2 SQIVND (reference sequence). Trimming removed 2 bases from V and 4 bases from J; junction bases left unmatched: 10. TCR beta CDR3 regions were amplified from RNA transcripts. RT-PCR in the first round (using the HTBI primer set) targeted the TCR CDR3. TCRdb used MiXCR to reprocess the multiplex PCR reads, holding one entry per CDR3 protein. Among 250,000 to 300,000 distinct CDR3 sequences, less than 20% were seen once, and the ten largest hold less than 45%.

The sequencing sample was made of blood. The origin of this receptor is a man aged 50 to 59 with Graves' ophthalmopathy. The chain has TRBV19 and TRBJ2-1, with 8 bases lining up with TRBD2. Here the CDR3 DNA reads TGTGCCAGTAGTATACTTAGCGGGAAAGGAGGTTACAATGAGCAGTTCTTC. Translating gives CASSILSGKGGYNEQFF.